This TCR beta chain was observed in a study of Ad26.COV2.S vaccination and SARS-CoV-2 variants. Study-wide findings and caveats: Measurement of non-spike TCR breadth gave similar results in vaccine and placebo recipients. Substantial response breadth was reportedly seen for spike-specific CD8+ and CD4+ T cells after vaccination. Spike-specific TCR breadth ran higher among vaccine recipients than placebo recipients. Breadth and depth estimates from TCRs may understate total T cell responses.

TCRdb keeps only in-frame clones here, not all; method: immunoSEQ multiplex PCR. The table records approximately 140,000 clones, roughly 85% of them present only once. This CDR3 region has 15 residues. The ends were cut back, 4 bases at V and 0 bases at J, with 14 bases in the middle. CDR1 SGDLS and CDR2 YYNGEE come from the germline V gene. Remarks on this clone: Its antigen is undetermined.

The chain couples TRBV9 to TRBJ2-7, with D possibly TRBD2 on 6 matching bases. The receptor comes from a human donor who had recovered from COVID-19. The material was peripheral blood, obtained after recovery from COVID-19. In DNA, the CDR3 is TGTGCCAGCAGCCCAAACGGGGGAGCCTCCTACGAGCAGTACTTC. Amino acids: CASSPNGGASYEQYF.